This T cell receptor (beta chain) was captured in a study of control samples from healthy donors and cancer patients. Profiled with immunoSEQ multiplex PCR; TCRdb holds only in-frame clones, not every one. This sample contains about 200,000 clones. The germline CDR1 and CDR2 sequences are LGHNA and YSLEER. V was clipped by 4 bases and J by 11 bases; unmatched bases: 11. The CDR3 runs 15 residues. The sequence was collected from a young woman in good health. The rearrangement uses TRBV4-3 and TRBJ1-2, with 12 bases matching TRBD1. Sequenced: blood. The CDR3 nucleotides are TGCGCCAGCAGCCCTTCGTCCCGGGACAGGGGGCGTTACACCTTC. Translation gives CASSPSSRDRGRYTF.